These 7 T cell receptor beta chains were sequenced from one sample in a study of cytomegalovirus exposure and HLA in healthy donors. Measured with immunoSEQ multiplex PCR; TCRdb has only the in-frame clones, and not every one. This sample has roughly 120,000 clones; about 90% occur once, and the top ten carry approximately 3.5%. The sequencing input was PBMCs. The receptors originated from a man aged 25 to 40 in good health and CMV-seronegative.

The chain combines TRBV19 with TRBJ1-1, with D possibly matching TRBD1 (5 bases). The CDR3 covers 13 residues. Per the germline V gene, CDR1 is LNHDA and CDR2 is SQIVND (reference sequence). The V gene lost 6 bases and the J gene lost 4 bases, with 12 bases spanning the gap. The CDR3 is CASRPAGGTEAFF. The CDR3 nucleotides are TGTGCCAGTAGACCGGCGGGGGGCACTGAAGCTTTCTTT.

The chain employs TRBV27 and TRBJ2-3; TRBD2 aligns across 10 bases. This CDR3 is 13 amino acids long. J lost 3 bases, V lost 9 bases, and 3 bases had no gene match. Germline loops: CDR1 MNHEY, CDR2 SMNVEV (reference sequence). The CDR3 DNA follows: TGTGCCAGTGGTAGCGGGGGGACAGATACGCAGTATTTT. Protein sequence: CASGSGGTDTQYF.

The rearrangement uses TRBV6-1 and TRBJ1-2, with 7 bases identical to TRBD1. This CDR3 contains 14 residues. V gave up 4 bases and J gave up 8 bases; unmatched junction bases: 10. CDR1 is MNHNS and CDR2 is SASEGT in the germline V gene. DNA for the CDR3: TGTGCCAGCAGTGGTGCCCGGGACAGTAGAGGCTACACCTTC. Protein sequence: CASSGARDSRGYTF.

The CDR3 nucleotides read TGCGCCAGCAGGCGGATCCCGGGACAGGGGGCCAAAAACATTCAGTACTTC. Protein sequence: CASRRIPGQGAKNIQYF. The V call is TRBV5-1, the J call TRBJ2-4; 10 bases line up with TRBD1. Germline V gene data show CDR1 as SGHRS and CDR2 as YFSETQ. This CDR3 comprises 17 residues. Trimming removed 5 bases from V and 1 base from J; junction bases left unmatched: 9.

The chain couples TRBV18 to TRBJ1-2; 7 bases are shared with TRBD1. The CDR3 runs 14 residues. Trimming removed 2 bases from V and 4 bases from J; junction bases left unmatched: 4. Per the germline V gene, CDR1 is KGHSH and CDR2 is LQKENI. Written as DNA, the CDR3 is TGTGCCAGCTCACCAGACAGGGAAACCTATGGCTACACCTTC. This sequence encodes CASSPDRETYGYTF.

This clone is medium-sized by share. The chain links TRBV25-1 to TRBJ2-2; D is perhaps TRBD2 (6 bases). This CDR3 is built from 17 residues. V shed 4 bases and J shed 3 bases, with 18 bases lying between them. CDR1 and CDR2 from the germline V gene are MGHDK and SYGVNS. The DNA of the CDR3 is TGTGCCAGCAGTGTCTTGGGCGGGGACGGATACACCGGGGAGCTGTTTTTT. It codes for CASSVLGGDGYTGELFF.

The chain joins TRBV28 to TRBJ2-7; D possibly corresponds to TRBD1 (6 bases). Germline V gene data show CDR1 as MDHEN and CDR2 as SYDVKM. The CDR3 totals 15 residues. The V end was cut by 5 bases, the J end by 3 bases, with 17 bases between. The CDR3 loop is CASSLTGISLYEQYF. The CDR3 DNA reads TGTGCCAGCAGTCTAACAGGGATCTCCCTCTACGAGCAGTACTTC.